This T cell receptor beta chain was recovered during a study of naive and memory T cell subsets. Study observations and caveats: Delayed type IV hypersensitivity infiltration was taken to explain higher tuberculin-site TCR counts.

This clonotype has ten or more counts. What it recognizes is unknown. For blood and skin samples, reverse transcription used TCR alpha and beta constant primers. TCRdb redid the calling of the UMI-ligation and nested PCR reads with MiXCR, one entry per CDR3 protein. The sample includes 15,000 to 20,000 distinct CDR3 sequences, approximately 9.7% seen only once; the top ten take nearly 7%. The CDR3 length is 15 residues. Per the germline V gene, CDR1 is PRHDT and CDR2 is FYEKMQ (reference sequence). V was clipped by 5 bases and J by 9 bases; unmatched bases: 13. As to treatment: skin biopsy from PPD injection site in Mantoux-positive individual. Reverse transcription used DNase-treated unsorted total RNA, aiming for roughly 1 to 1000 ng.

The chain couples TRBV13 to TRBJ2-1; 7 bases fit TRBD1. The specimen comprised skin, sampled from a tuberculin skin test site. This TCR was recovered from an adult in good health. CDR3 in amino acids: CASSLTGTDDCEQFF. Written as DNA, the CDR3 is TGTGCCAGCAGCCTCACCGGGACAGACGATTGTGAGCAGTTCTTC.